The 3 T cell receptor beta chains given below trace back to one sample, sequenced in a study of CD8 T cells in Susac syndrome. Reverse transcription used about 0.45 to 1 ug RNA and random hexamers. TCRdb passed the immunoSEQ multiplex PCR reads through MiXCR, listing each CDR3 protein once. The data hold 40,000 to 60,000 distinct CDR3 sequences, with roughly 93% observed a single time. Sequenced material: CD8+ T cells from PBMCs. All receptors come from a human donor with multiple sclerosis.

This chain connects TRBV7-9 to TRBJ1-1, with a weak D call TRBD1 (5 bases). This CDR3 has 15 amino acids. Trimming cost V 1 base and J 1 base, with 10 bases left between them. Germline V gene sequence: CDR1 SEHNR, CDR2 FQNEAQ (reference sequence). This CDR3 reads CASSLGGPQNTEAFF. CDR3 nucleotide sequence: TGTGCCAGCAGCTTAGGGGGACCCCAGAACACTGAAGCTTTCTTT.

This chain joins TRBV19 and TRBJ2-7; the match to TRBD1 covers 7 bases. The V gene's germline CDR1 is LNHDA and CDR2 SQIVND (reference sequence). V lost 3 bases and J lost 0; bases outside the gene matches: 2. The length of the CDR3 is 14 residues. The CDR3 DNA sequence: TGTGCCAGTAGTATTGACAGGGCCTCCTACGAGCAGTACTTC. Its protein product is CASSIDRASYEQYF.

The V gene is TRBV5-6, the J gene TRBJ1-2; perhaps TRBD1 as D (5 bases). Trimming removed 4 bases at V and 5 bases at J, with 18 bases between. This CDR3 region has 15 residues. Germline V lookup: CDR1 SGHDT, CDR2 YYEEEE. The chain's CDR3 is CASSHPGAGRYGYTF. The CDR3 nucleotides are TGTGCCAGCAGCCACCCTGGGGCAGGACGGTATGGCTACACCTTC.